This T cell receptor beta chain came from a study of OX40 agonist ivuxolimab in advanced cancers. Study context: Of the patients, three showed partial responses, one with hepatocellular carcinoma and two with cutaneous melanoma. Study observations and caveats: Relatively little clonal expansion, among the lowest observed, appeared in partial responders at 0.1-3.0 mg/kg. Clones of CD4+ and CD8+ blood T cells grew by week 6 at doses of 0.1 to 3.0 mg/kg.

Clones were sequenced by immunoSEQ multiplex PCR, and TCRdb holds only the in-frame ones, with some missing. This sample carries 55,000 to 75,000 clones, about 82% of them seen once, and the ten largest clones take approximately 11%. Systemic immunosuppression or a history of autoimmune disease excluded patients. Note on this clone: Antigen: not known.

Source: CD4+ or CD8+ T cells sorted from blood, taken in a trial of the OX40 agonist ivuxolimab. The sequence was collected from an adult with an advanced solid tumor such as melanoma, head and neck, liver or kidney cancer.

CDR3 DNA sequence: TGTGCCAGCAGCCAGGGGAGCGAAAAACTGTTTTTT. The encoded protein is CASSQGSEKLFF. The chain combines TRBV28 with TRBJ1-4, with a possible D match to TRBD1 (6 bases). The CDR3 is 12 residues long. The germline V and J ends were trimmed by 6 bases and 8 bases, with 10 bases remaining between them. CDR1 and CDR2 (germline): MDHEN, SYDVKM.